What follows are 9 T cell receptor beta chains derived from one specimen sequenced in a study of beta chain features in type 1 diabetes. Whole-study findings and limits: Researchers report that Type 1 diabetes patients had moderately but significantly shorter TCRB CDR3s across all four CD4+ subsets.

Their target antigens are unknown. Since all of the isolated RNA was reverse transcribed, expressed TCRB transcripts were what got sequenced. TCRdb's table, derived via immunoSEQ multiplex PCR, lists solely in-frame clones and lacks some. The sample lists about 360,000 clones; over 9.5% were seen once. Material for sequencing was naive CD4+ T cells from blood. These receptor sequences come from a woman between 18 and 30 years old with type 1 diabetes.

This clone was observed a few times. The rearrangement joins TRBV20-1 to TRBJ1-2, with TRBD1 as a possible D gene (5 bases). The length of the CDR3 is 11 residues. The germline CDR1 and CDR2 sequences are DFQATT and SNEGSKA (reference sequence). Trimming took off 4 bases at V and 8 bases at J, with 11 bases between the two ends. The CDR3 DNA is TGCAGTGCTACTCCGGGGGGAGGCTACACCTTC. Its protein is CSATPGGGYTF.

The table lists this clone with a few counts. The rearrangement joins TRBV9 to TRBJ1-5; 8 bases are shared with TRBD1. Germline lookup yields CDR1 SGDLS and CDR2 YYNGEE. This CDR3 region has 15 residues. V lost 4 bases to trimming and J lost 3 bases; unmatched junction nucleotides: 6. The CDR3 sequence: CASSPGGANNQPQHF. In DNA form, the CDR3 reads TGTGCCAGCAGCCCAGGGGGCGCGAACAATCAGCCCCAGCATTTT.

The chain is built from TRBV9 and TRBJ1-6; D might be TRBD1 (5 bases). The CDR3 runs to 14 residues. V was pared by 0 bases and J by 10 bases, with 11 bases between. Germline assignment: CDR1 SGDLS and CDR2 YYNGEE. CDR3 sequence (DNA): TGTGCCAGCAGCGTAGAACAGGCCTACTCACCCCTCCACTTT. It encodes CASSVEQAYSPLHF.

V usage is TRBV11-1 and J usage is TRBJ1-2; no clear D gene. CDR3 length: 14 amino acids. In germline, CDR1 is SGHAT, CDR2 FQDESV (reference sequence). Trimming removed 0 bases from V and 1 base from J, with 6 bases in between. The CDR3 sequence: CASSLATSNYGYTF. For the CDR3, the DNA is TGTGCCAGCAGCTTAGCCACCAGTAACTATGGCTACACCTTC. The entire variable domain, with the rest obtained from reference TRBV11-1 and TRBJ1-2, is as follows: EAEVAQSPRYKITEKSQAVAFWCDPISGHATLYWYRQILGQGPELLVQFQDESVVDDSQLPKDRFSAERLKGVDSTLKIQPAELGDSAMYLCASSLATSNYGYTFGSGTRLTVV.

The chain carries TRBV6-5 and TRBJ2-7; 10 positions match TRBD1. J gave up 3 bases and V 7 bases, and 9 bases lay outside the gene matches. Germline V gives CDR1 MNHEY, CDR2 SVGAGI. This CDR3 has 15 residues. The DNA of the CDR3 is TGTGCCAGCACCTACTCGGGGACAGGGGACTACGAGCAGTACTTC. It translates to CASTYSGTGDYEQYF.

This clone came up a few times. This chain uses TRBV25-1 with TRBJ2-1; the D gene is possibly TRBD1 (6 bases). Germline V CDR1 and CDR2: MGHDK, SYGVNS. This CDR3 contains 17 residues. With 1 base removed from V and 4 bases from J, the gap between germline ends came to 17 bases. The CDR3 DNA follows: TGTGCCAGCAGTGAATCCCCGGGCCAGGGGCCTTACAATGAGCAGTTCTTC. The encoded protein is CASSESPGQGPYNEQFF.

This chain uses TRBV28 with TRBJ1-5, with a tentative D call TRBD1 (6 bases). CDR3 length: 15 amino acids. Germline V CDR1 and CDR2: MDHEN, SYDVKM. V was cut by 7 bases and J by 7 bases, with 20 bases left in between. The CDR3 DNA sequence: TGTGCCAGCACCTATCTTTACAGGGATGAGCAGCCCCAGCATTTT. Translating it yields CASTYLYRDEQPQHF. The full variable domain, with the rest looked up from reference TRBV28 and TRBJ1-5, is DVKVTQSSRYLVKRTGEKVFLECVQDMDHENMFWYRQDPGLGLRLIYFSYDVKMKEKGDIPEGYSVSREKKERFSLILESASTNQTSMYLCASTYLYRDEQPQHFGDGTRLSIL.

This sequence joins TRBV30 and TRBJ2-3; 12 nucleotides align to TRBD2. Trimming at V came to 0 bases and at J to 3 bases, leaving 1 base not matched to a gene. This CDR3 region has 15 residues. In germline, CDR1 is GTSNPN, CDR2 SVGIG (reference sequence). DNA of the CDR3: TGTGCCTGGAGTGTCACTAGCGGGAGGACAGATACGCAGTATTTT. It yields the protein CAWSVTSGRTDTQYF.

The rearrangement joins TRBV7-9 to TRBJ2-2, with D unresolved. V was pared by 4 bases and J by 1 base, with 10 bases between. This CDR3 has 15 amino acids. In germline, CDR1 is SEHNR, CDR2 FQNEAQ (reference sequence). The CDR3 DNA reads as TGTGCCAGCAGCTCCCCCCCGGGGAACACCGGGGAGCTGTTTTTT. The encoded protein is CASSSPPGNTGELFF.